What follows are 23 T cell receptor beta chains derived from one specimen sequenced in a study of T-cell reconstitution after alpha-beta-depleted transplantation in children. Preparation of the TCRbeta library was carried out with unique molecular identifiers. TCRdb called the PCR reads again in MiXCR, with one record for every CDR3 protein. The data show about 610,000 distinct CDR3 sequences, roughly a tenth seen once. This sample comprised PBMCs from the stem cell graft donor, obtained from the stem cell graft. These receptors were obtained from a human donor who donated a stem cell graft to a child with acute myeloid leukemia.

This clonotype has just a few counts. CDR3 nucleotides: TGTGCCAGCAGCTTAGTCCCAGATATTAGCAATCAGCCCCAGCATTTT. Amino acid sequence: CASSLVPDISNQPQHF. This chain uses TRBV7-8 with TRBJ1-5; D unresolved. Trimming shortened V by 1 base and J by 0 bases, and 10 bases separated the two germline ends. CDR3 length equals 16 residues. Germline-derived CDR1 and CDR2 are SGHVS and FQNEAQ.

The V call is TRBV14, the J call TRBJ2-3; D is ambiguous. This CDR3 has 13 residues. CDR1 and CDR2 from the germline V gene are SGHDN and FVKESK. Trimming took 0 bases from V and 5 from J, leaving 6 bases between them. CDR3 amino acids: CASSQDLQDTQYF. The CDR3 DNA reads as TGTGCCAGCAGCCAAGATCTGCAAGATACGCAGTATTTT.

V is TRBV29-1 and J is TRBJ2-5; D not resolved. Trimming left V 4 bases short and J 4 bases short, with 13 bases between. Germline CDR1 is SQVTM and CDR2 is ANQGSEA. This CDR3 is built from 13 residues. The CDR3 protein is CSVASGSVETQYF. The CDR3 DNA is TGCAGCGTTGCGAGTGGTTCGGTAGAGACCCAGTACTTC. Variable domain in full (rest from reference TRBV29-1 and TRBJ2-5): SAVISQKPSRDICQRGTSLTIQCQVDSQVTMMFWYRQQPGQSLTLIATANQGSEATYESGFVIDKFPISRPNLTFSTLTVSNMSPEDSSIYLCSVASGSVETQYFGPGTRLLVL.

The chain couples TRBV6-2 or TRBV6-3 to TRBJ2-3, with D maybe TRBD2 (6 bases). The CDR3 is 20 amino acids. Trimming shortened V by 2 bases and J by 4 bases, and 28 bases separated the two germline ends. Germline CDR1 and CDR2: MNHEY and SVGEGT. DNA for the CDR3: TGTGCCAGCAGTTACAGGTTTGGAGGGGAGACCTCTCACGATGCAGATACGCAGTATTTT. Translating it yields CASSYRFGGETSHDADTQYF.

The chain uses TRBV15 and TRBJ2-7, with TRBD2 identical over 13 bases. The CDR3 totals 16 residues. Germline V lookup: CDR1 LNHNV, CDR2 YYDKDF (reference sequence). V lost 1 base and J lost 3; bases outside the gene matches: 3. The CDR3 DNA follows: TGTGCCACCAGCAGAGGGGGACTAGCGGGGATCTACGAGCAGTACTTC. The encoded protein is CATSRGGLAGIYEQYF. Combining the CDR3 with reference TRBV15 and TRBJ2-7 gives the whole variable domain DAMVIQNPRYQVTQFGKPVTLSCSQTLNHNVMYWYQQKSSQAPKLLFHYYDKDFNNEADTPDNFQSRRPNTSFCFLDIRSPGLGDTAMYLCATSRGGLAGIYEQYFGPGTRLTVT.

The chain uses TRBV20-1 and TRBJ2-2; D perhaps matches TRBD2 (7 bases). This CDR3 is 13 amino acids long. The germline V and J ends were trimmed by 5 bases and 5 bases, with 12 bases remaining between them. Germline loops: CDR1 DFQATT, CDR2 SNEGSKA (reference sequence). The CDR3 coding sequence is TGCAGTGCTCAAAGGGGGGGAACCGGGGAGCTGTTTTTT. This translates into CSAQRGGTGELFF.

In its sample, this clonotype was seen many times. The chain carries TRBV6-5 and TRBJ2-3; no clear D. This CDR3 contains 11 residues. CDR1 is MNHEY, CDR2 SVGAGI, per germline. Trimming left V 2 bases short and J 8 bases short, with 5 bases between. The CDR3 loop reads CASSYIGTQYF. CDR3 in DNA: TGTGCCAGCAGTTACATCGGTACGCAGTATTTT.

The chain employs TRBV5-1 and TRBJ2-5, with TRBD2 as a possible D gene (5 bases). Germline CDR1 SGHRS, CDR2 YFSETQ. The CDR3 loop spans 14 amino acids. The V end lost 4 bases, the J end lost 3 bases, and 13 bases lay between the germline ends. CDR3 DNA sequence: TGCGCCAGCAGCCTCCGGGTGAGGGAAGAGACCCAGTACTTC. Its protein is CASSLRVREETQYF.

This clonotype was detected many times. J is TRBJ1-1 and V is TRBV6-1, with TRBD1 matching 7 bases. This CDR3 has 14 amino acids. Germline V gives CDR1 MNHNS, CDR2 SASEGT. Trimming removed 3 bases from V and 1 base from J; junction bases left unmatched: 2. In DNA form, the CDR3 reads TGTGCCAGCAGTGATAACAGGGGGAACACTGAAGCTTTCTTT. Translation gives CASSDNRGNTEAFF.

The gene calls are TRBV6-5 and TRBJ2-7; 7 nucleotides agree with TRBD2. The CDR3 is 18 amino acids. V shed 0 bases and J 4 bases; nucleotides not matched to a gene: 15. Germline CDR1 MNHEY, CDR2 SVGAGI. CDR3 region: CASSYSKVYRGAGYEQYF. Here the CDR3 DNA reads TGTGCCAGCAGTTACTCGAAGGTTTACCGGGGAGCGGGGTACGAGCAGTACTTC.

Details on this clonotype: Possible read error: a much larger clone is one base away. The chain joins TRBV28 to TRBJ2-4; TRBD2 matches 8 bases. CDR1 is MDHEN, CDR2 SYDVKM, per germline. The CDR3 loop spans 13 amino acids. The CDR3 sequence is CGSILAGTNIQYF. In nucleotides, the CDR3 is TGTGGCAGCATCTTAGCGGGGACAAACATTCAGTACTTC.

This clonotype was found a few times. This chain links TRBV5-1 with TRBJ2-6; D is uncertain. Germline V gene lookup returns CDR1 SGHRS and CDR2 YFSETQ. V was trimmed by 0 bases and J by 4 bases, leaving 5 bases between them. The CDR3 length is 14 residues. As DNA, the CDR3 is TGCGCCAGCAGCTTGGTAGTCGGGGCCAACGTCCTGACTTTC. This encodes CASSLVVGANVLTF.

This clonotype was seen a handful of times. This sequence joins TRBV27 and TRBJ2-7, with D maybe TRBD2 (5 bases). CDR1 is MNHEY and CDR2 is SMNVEV in the germline V gene (reference sequence). Trimming cost V 2 bases and J 6 bases, with 14 bases left between them. There are 14 residues in the CDR3. The CDR3 here is CASSLSTRSSEQYF. The DNA for the CDR3 is TGTGCCAGCAGTTTAAGTACTAGAAGCTCCGAGCAGTACTTC.

This clonotype was seen repeatedly, ten times or more. V and J are TRBV24-1 and TRBJ2-5, with a possible D match to TRBD2 (6 bases). The CDR3 is 16 amino acids. Germline-derived CDR1 and CDR2 are KGHDR and SFDVKD. V was trimmed by 2 bases and J by 5 bases, leaving 17 bases between them. CDR3 protein: CATSDSHRTTWETQYF. DNA of the CDR3: TGTGCCACCAGTGATTCACACCGGACTACTTGGGAGACCCAGTACTTC.

This clonotype appeared many times. The CDR3 DNA reads TGTGCCAGCGGGAGGTTGGAGACCCAGTACTTC. Translated, it gives CASGRLETQYF. The chain couples TRBV6-2 or TRBV6-3 to TRBJ2-5, with D maybe TRBD2 (6 bases). V shed 8 bases and J shed 5 bases, with 9 bases lying between them. Germline CDR1 reads MNHEY; CDR2 reads SVGEGT. This CDR3 has 11 residues.

The sample holds many counts of this clonotype. This chain connects TRBV27 to TRBJ2-7; D assignment may be TRBD1 or TRBD2 (5 bases each). The germline V gene has CDR1 MNHEY and CDR2 SMNVEV (reference sequence). The CDR3 runs 13 residues. Trimming removed 3 bases at V and 3 bases at J, with 9 bases between. CDR3 sequence (DNA): TGTGCCAGCAGTTTCGGGACCCACTACGAGCAGTACTTC. It specifies CASSFGTHYEQYF.

This clonotype turned up a few times. The chain combines TRBV12-3 or TRBV12-4 with TRBJ2-6, with 8 bases matching TRBD2. CDR3 length: 17 residues. With 1 base clipped from V and 10 bases from J, the junction kept 12 bases outside the gene matches. CDR3 sequence: CASSLGVAGLPRNVLTF. In DNA, the CDR3 is TGTGCCAGCAGTTTAGGGGTAGCGGGGCTACCACGTAACGTCCTGACTTTC.

This clonotype was recorded a few times. This rearrangement joins TRBV30 to TRBJ2-7, with 7 bases aligning to TRBD2. The CDR3 covers 13 residues. J was trimmed by 3 bases and V by 4 bases; bases with no gene match: 6. CDR1 and CDR2 (germline): GTSNPN, SVGIG (reference sequence). The CDR3 here is CAWTGGSSYEQYF. In DNA form, the CDR3 reads TGTGCCTGGACGGGCGGGAGTAGCTACGAGCAGTACTTC. The entire variable domain, with the rest obtained from reference TRBV30 and TRBJ2-7, is as follows: SQTIHQWPATLVQPVGSPLSLECTVEGTSNPNLYWYRQAAGRGLQLLFYSVGIGQISSEVPQNLSASRPQDRQFILSSKKLLLSDSGFYLCAWTGGSSYEQYFGPGTRLTVT.

Many counts were recorded for this clonotype. J is TRBJ1-1 and V is TRBV12-5; 10 bases are shared with TRBD1. Germline V gene sequence: CDR1 LGHNT, CDR2 FRNRAP. Trimming took 5 bases from V and 5 from J; bases not matched to a gene: 5. This CDR3 spans 14 amino acids. CDR3 protein: CASGEGQGVTEAFF. In DNA, the CDR3 is TGTGCTAGTGGTGAAGGACAGGGGGTAACTGAAGCTTTCTTT.

This clonotype was counted at least ten times. This chain links TRBV28 with TRBJ2-1, with TRBD2 matching 7 bases. Unmatched junction bases numbered 3, after V lost 2 bases and J lost 2 bases. CDR1 MDHEN and CDR2 SYDVKM come from the germline V gene. This CDR3 spans 15 amino acids. The CDR3 nucleotides read TGTGCCAGCAGTTTAGCGGGAGCCGCCTACAATGAGCAGTTCTTC. Protein product: CASSLAGAAYNEQFF.

This rearrangement joins TRBV4-2 to TRBJ1-2; D is uncertain. V gave up 1 base and J gave up 0 bases, with 15 bases separating them. The germline gives CDR1 LGHNA, CDR2 YNFKEQ. The CDR3 has 17 residues. The chain's CDR3 is CASSQVLGSGTNYGYTF. DNA for the CDR3: TGTGCCAGCAGCCAAGTGCTAGGGTCAGGCACTAACTATGGCTACACCTTC.

The chain has TRBV6-4 and TRBJ2-1; 9 nucleotides match TRBD2. The CDR3 extends over 16 amino acids. Trimming cost V 6 bases and J 5 bases; bases outside gene matches: 11. Germline V gene data show CDR1 as MRHNA and CDR2 as SNTAGT. The CDR3 region is CASRAGGPGINNEQFF. The DNA of the CDR3 is TGTGCCAGCAGGGCGGGAGGGCCGGGTATCAACAATGAGCAGTTCTTC.

V usage is TRBV7-2 and J usage is TRBJ2-3; tentatively, D is TRBD1 (5 bases). Germline V lookup: CDR1 SGHTA, CDR2 FQGNSA. The CDR3 extends over 14 amino acids. Trimming removed 4 bases from V and 1 base from J, with 9 bases in between. This CDR3 is CASSSRTRTDTQYF. The CDR3 bases are TGTGCCAGCAGCTCACGGACACGCACAGATACGCAGTATTTT. The full variable domain, with the rest looked up from reference TRBV7-2 and TRBJ2-3, is GAGVSQSPSNKVTEKGKDVELRCDPISGHTALYWYRQSLGQGLEFLIYFQGNSAPDKSGLPSDRFSAERTGGSVSTLTIQRTQQEDSAVYLCASSSRTRTDTQYFGPGTRLTVL.